This TCR beta chain was sequenced for a study of T cell responses to AZD1222 COVID-19 vaccine. CDR1 is LGHNT and CDR2 is FRNRAP in the germline V gene. There are 16 residues in the CDR3. Trimming took 4 bases from V and 0 from J; bases not matched to a gene: 7. Study-level findings and limits: Among vaccine-associated CD4 TCRs, coverage spanned spike, with dominance at 160-218 and 743-854. All repertoire sampling was performed exclusively after the peak T cell response. Recipients of AZD1222 seropositive at baseline numbered only 6 or 7.

Turning to this clone: Its antigen is still unknown.

Clones were sequenced by immunoSEQ multiplex PCR, and TCRdb holds only the in-frame ones, with some missing. The sample has about 130,000 clones; approximately 89% are singletons. Pooling was applied to second doses at about 4 or about 12 weeks. This chain links TRBV12-5 with TRBJ2-3, with 7 bases matching TRBD2. The material was peripheral blood, obtained 28 days after the second AZD1222 dose. The sequence was collected from an adult who received the AZD1222 COVID-19 vaccine. CDR3 in amino acids: CASGSQRGLSTDTQYF. Written as DNA, the CDR3 is TGTGCTAGTGGTTCCCAGCGGGGCTTAAGCACAGATACGCAGTATTTT. The full variable domain, in which reference TRBV12-5 and TRBJ2-3 provide the parts outside the CDR3, is DARVTQTPRHKVTEMGQEVTMRCQPILGHNTVFWYRQTMMQGLELLAYFRNRAPLDDSGMPKDRFSAEMPDATLATLKIQPSEPRDSAVYFCASGSQRGLSTDTQYFGPGTRLTVL.